Listed here are 25 T cell receptor beta chains from one sample, sequenced in a study of beta chain features in type 1 diabetes. Every bit of the isolated RNA underwent reverse transcription, so sequencing read expressed TCRB transcripts. Here immunoSEQ multiplex PCR was the method, and the copy in TCRdb shows in-frame clones only, minus some. This sample has more than 50,000 clones, with around 63% found just once. Sample: Tregs from blood. These receptors were taken from a young woman in good health.

This chain links TRBV14 with TRBJ2-7, with D possibly TRBD2 on 6 matching bases. This CDR3 comprises 16 residues. Germline values: CDR1 SGHDN, CDR2 FVKESK. Deletions cut 1 base from V and 5 bases from J, with 18 bases between. CDR3 residues: CASSQVVGEGGNEQYF. As DNA, the CDR3 is TGTGCCAGCAGCCAAGTCGTGGGGGAAGGAGGGAACGAGCAGTACTTC.

V is TRBV5-1 and J is TRBJ1-2, with 7 bases identical to TRBD1. V shed 4 bases, J shed 8 bases, and the junction held 5 bases outside the gene matches. CDR1 is SGHRS, CDR2 YFSETQ, per germline. The CDR3 consists of 12 residues. The DNA for the CDR3 is TGCGCCAGCAGCGAAGGGGGCAGCGGCTACACCTTC. Translation gives CASSEGGSGYTF.

The sample holds a few counts of this clone. The J gene is TRBJ2-1, the V gene TRBV6-5; 7 nucleotides match TRBD1. This CDR3 has 14 amino acids. V was clipped by 6 bases and J by 5 bases; unmatched bases: 7. CDR1 and CDR2 from the germline V gene are MNHEY and SVGAGI. In DNA, the CDR3 is TGTGCCAGCAGGGAGACGGGACAGAACAATGAGCAGTTCTTC. Translated, it gives CASRETGQNNEQFF.

This chain joins TRBV19 and TRBJ2-3, with a weak D call TRBD1 (5 bases). Germline V CDR1 and CDR2: LNHDA, SQIVND (reference sequence). This CDR3 spans 14 amino acids. The V gene lost 9 bases and the J gene lost 1 base, with 14 bases spanning the gap. As DNA, the CDR3 is TGTGCCAGCAGGGTAAGGATGGGCACAGATACGCAGTATTTT. This codes for CASRVRMGTDTQYF.

This clone was seen more than once but under ten times. The chain carries TRBV18 and TRBJ1-2; 7 bases agree with TRBD1. The CDR3 contains 15 residues. Germline V CDR1 and CDR2: KGHSH, LQKENI. The trim removed 3 bases at V and 6 bases at J, leaving 10 bases unmatched. The CDR3 is CASSPSTGTVHGYTF. In nucleotides, the CDR3 is TGTGCCAGCTCACCCTCGACAGGGACCGTTCATGGCTACACCTTC.

This clone has a single count. V and J are TRBV6-1 and TRBJ1-1, with TRBD1 identical over 7 bases. Trimming took 0 bases from V and 5 from J; bases not matched to a gene: 18. The germline gives CDR1 MNHNS, CDR2 SASEGT. This CDR3 region has 19 residues. CDR3 bases: TGTGCCAGCAGTGAAGCAATAAGGGGCCGGGTCTCCAGGGGGACTGAAGCTTTCTTT. Its protein is CASSEAIRGRVSRGTEAFF.

This clone was counted once. The chain joins TRBV10-3 to TRBJ1-2, with 7 bases aligning to TRBD1. The V and J ends lost 6 bases and 0 bases, in that order; junction bases with no gene match: 4. The V gene's germline CDR1 is ENHRY and CDR2 SYGVKD. CDR3 length: 14 residues. The CDR3 loop reads CAISQQGTNYGYTF. In nucleotides, the CDR3 is TGTGCCATCAGCCAACAGGGGACTAACTATGGCTACACCTTC.

The chain joins TRBV9 to TRBJ2-2; D possibly corresponds to TRBD1 (5 bases). This CDR3 is 14 amino acids long. The V gene lost 1 base and the J gene lost 1 base, with 5 bases spanning the gap. Germline V gene sequence: CDR1 SGDLS, CDR2 YYNGEE. The CDR3 DNA reads TGTGCCAGCAGCGTACAGGGGAACACCGGGGAGCTGTTTTTT. Amino acids: CASSVQGNTGELFF. Filled out from reference TRBV9 and TRBJ2-2, the complete variable domain reads DSGVTQTPKHLITATGQRVTLRCSPRSGDLSVYWYQQSLDQGLQFLIQYYNGEERAKGNILERFSAQQFPDLHSELNLSSLELGDSALYFCASSVQGNTGELFFGEGSRLTVL.

The chain couples TRBV6-6 to TRBJ2-2; 9 bases align to TRBD2. The V gene end was trimmed by 3 bases and the J gene end by 5 bases; junction bases not matched to a gene: 7. Germline-derived CDR1 and CDR2 are MNHNY and SVGAGI (reference sequence). The CDR3 runs to 16 residues. The CDR3 region is CASSYLLAGDTGELFF. Here the CDR3 DNA reads TGTGCCAGCAGTTATCTGTTAGCGGGGGATACCGGGGAGCTGTTTTTT.

This chain's CDR3 is CAISESQGTNYGYTF. CDR3 coding DNA: TGTGCCATCAGTGAGTCACAGGGCACCAACTATGGCTACACCTTC. The chain employs TRBV10-3 and TRBJ1-2; weak D call: TRBD1 (6 bases). V gave up 0 bases and J gave up 2 bases, with 10 bases separating them. CDR1 and CDR2 from the germline V gene are ENHRY and SYGVKD. The CDR3 has 15 residues.

The chain combines TRBV19 with TRBJ1-3; D is uncertain. Looked up from germline, CDR1 is LNHDA and CDR2 is SQIVND (reference sequence). CDR3 size: 13 residues. Trimming stripped 7 bases from V and 4 bases from J, with 11 bases between. This CDR3 is CASNVPGGNTIYF. CDR3 DNA sequence: TGTGCCAGTAACGTACCCGGGGGAAACACCATATATTTT. The whole variable domain, remainder taken from reference TRBV19 and TRBJ1-3, is DGGITQSPKYLFRKEGQNVTLSCEQNLNHDAMYWYRQDPGQGLRLIYYSQIVNDFQKGDIAEGYSVSREKKESFPLTVTSAQKNPTAFYLCASNVPGGNTIYFGEGSWLTVV.

This clone was observed a few times. The chain recombines TRBV5-1 with TRBJ2-2; TRBD1 matches at 7 bases. V was pared by 4 bases and J by 3 bases, with 3 bases of the junction left unmatched. Germline assignment: CDR1 SGHRS and CDR2 YFSETQ. This CDR3 contains 14 residues. CDR3: CASSEGTDTGELFF. For the CDR3, the DNA is TGCGCCAGCAGCGAAGGGACAGACACCGGGGAGCTGTTTTTT.

This clone appeared a few times. The gene calls are TRBV2 and TRBJ2-1; 13 bases line up with TRBD2. This CDR3 has 15 amino acids. Germline CDR1 is SNHLY and CDR2 is FYNNEI. The junction had 3 bases not matched to a gene; V was cut back by 3 bases and J by 7 bases. The CDR3 bases are TGTGCCAGCAGTGAGGGACTAGCGGGACAAAATGAGCAGTTCTTC. Its protein product is CASSEGLAGQNEQFF.

CDR3 in amino acids: CASSSAPGLAAGELFF. The CDR3, as DNA: TGTGCCAGCAGTTCTGCCCCGGGACTAGCTGCCGGGGAGCTGTTTTTT. The chain has TRBV7-2 and TRBJ2-2, with 9 bases lining up with TRBD2. CDR3 length equals 16 residues. After removal of 6 bases from V and 6 bases from J, the junction contained 11 bases not matched to a gene. The germline CDR1 and CDR2 sequences are SGHTA and FQGNSA.

The rearrangement links TRBV28 to TRBJ2-5, with 7 bases lining up with TRBD2. CDR1 and CDR2 (germline): MDHEN, SYDVKM. CDR3 length: 16 amino acids. V shed 5 bases and J 1 base; nucleotides not matched to a gene: 10. The CDR3, as DNA: TGTGCCAGCAGTACGATGGGAGCGGGACTCCAAGAGACCCAGTACTTC. This gives the protein CASSTMGAGLQETQYF.

The chain recombines TRBV5-1 with TRBJ2-7; 14 nucleotides align to TRBD2. The CDR3 runs to 15 residues. Trimming cost V 5 bases and J 4 bases; bases outside gene matches: 5. Germline CDR1 SGHRS, CDR2 YFSETQ. CDR3: CASSPWTSGGYEQYF. CDR3 sequence (DNA): TGCGCCAGCAGTCCTTGGACTAGCGGGGGGTACGAGCAGTACTTC.

The chain joins TRBV4-1 to TRBJ1-3, with a possible D match to TRBD1 (5 bases). This CDR3 region has 17 residues. Germline-derived CDR1 and CDR2 are MGHRA and YSYEKL. Trimming pared 4 bases from V and 3 bases from J, leaving 19 bases between. Here the CDR3 DNA reads TGCGCCAGCAGCCGGGGGGGTTTAGCCCTCCTTGGAAACACCATATATTTT. As protein: CASSRGGLALLGNTIYF.

The chain uses TRBV5-1 and TRBJ2-3, with a weak D call TRBD2 (5 bases). With 7 bases removed from V and 2 bases from J, the gap between germline ends came to 14 bases. CDR1 and CDR2 (germline): SGHRS, YFSETQ. This CDR3 has 14 residues. CDR3 DNA sequence: TGCGCCAGCTGCAGGACTCCATACACAGATACGCAGTATTTT. This codes for CASCRTPYTDTQYF.

This clone was recorded a few times. The chain couples TRBV7-6 to TRBJ2-5; TRBD2 matches at 8 bases. J gave up 1 base and V 3 bases, and 4 bases lay outside the gene matches. CDR1 is SGHVS, CDR2 FNYEAQ, per germline. The CDR3 extends over 15 amino acids. The CDR3 protein is CASSFSGRLQETQYF. The CDR3 DNA is TGTGCCAGCAGCTTCAGCGGGAGACTCCAAGAGACCCAGTACTTC.

This chain links TRBV6-1 with TRBJ1-1; D is uncertain. V lost 6 bases and J lost 7, with 9 bases in between. Germline CDR1 MNHNS, CDR2 SASEGT. This CDR3 is built from 11 residues. The CDR3 loop is CASSTRGEAFF. CDR3 nucleotide sequence: TGTGCCAGCAGCACACGGGGTGAAGCTTTCTTT.

The table lists this clone with a few counts. The chain has TRBV10-3 and TRBJ2-3, with 7 bases lining up with TRBD2. V was clipped by 11 bases and J by 0 bases; unmatched bases: 5. This CDR3 comprises 13 residues. Per the germline V gene, CDR1 is ENHRY and CDR2 is SYGVKD. This chain's CDR3 is CALSAGSTDTQYF. CDR3 DNA: TGTGCCCTCTCAGCGGGGAGCACAGATACGCAGTATTTT.

The chain combines TRBV5-1 with TRBJ2-3; the D gene is possibly TRBD1 (5 bases). This CDR3 contains 15 residues. Germline assignment: CDR1 SGHRS and CDR2 YFSETQ. The V and J ends lost 1 base and 2 bases respectively, with 11 bases between them. Here the CDR3 DNA reads TGCGCCAGCAGCTTGCAGCCAGGGTACACAGATACGCAGTATTTT. This translates into CASSLQPGYTDTQYF.

The rearrangement links TRBV5-1 to TRBJ2-7; 11 positions agree with TRBD2. Trimming took 4 bases from V and 0 from J; bases not matched to a gene: 6. The CDR3 contains 16 residues. Per germline, CDR1 SGHRS and CDR2 YFSETQ. CDR3 nucleotide sequence: TGCGCCAGCAGCCCTAAGACTAGCGGGGACTCCTACGAGCAGTACTTC. It specifies CASSPKTSGDSYEQYF.

V usage is TRBV5-1 and J usage is TRBJ1-6; D is possibly TRBD1 (6 bases). The CDR3 is made up of 15 amino acids. Between the trimmed V and J ends, which lost 4 bases and 5 bases, there was a span of 13 bases. Germline CDR1 reads SGHRS; CDR2 reads YFSETQ. In DNA, the CDR3 is TGCGCCAGCAGCGTACAGGGTGTGGATAATTCACCCCTCCACTTT. Protein product: CASSVQGVDNSPLHF. The full variable domain, rest sourced from reference TRBV5-1 and TRBJ1-6, is KAGVTQTPRYLIKTRGQQVTLSCSPISGHRSVSWYQQTPGQGLQFLFEYFSETQRNKGNFPGRFSGRQFSNSRSEMNVSTLELGDSALYLCASSVQGVDNSPLHFGNGTRLTVT.

This clone was detected a few times. This chain joins TRBV25-1 and TRBJ2-2, with D hard to call. The CDR3 runs to 15 residues. V dropped 2 bases and J dropped 4 bases, with 11 bases sitting between them. Germline V lookup: CDR1 MGHDK, CDR2 SYGVNS. CDR3 coding DNA: TGTGCCAGCAGTGAACTGAACAGTCGCACCGGGGAGCTGTTTTTT. It is translated as CASSELNSRTGELFF.